Included here is one T cell receptor (beta chain) sequence, with context. What it recognizes is unknown. Trimming removed 2 bases from V and 0 bases from J; junction bases left unmatched: 6. The germline V gene encodes CDR1 SGHTA and CDR2 FQGNSA. This CDR3 is built from 17 residues. The data originate from a study of cytomegalovirus exposure and HLA in healthy donors. Study-level background: The study's early data release held about 85 million unique TCRs from HLA-typed donors.

Primers for the PCR totalled 60 Vbeta and 13 Jbeta. Some clones are missing from TCRdb's copy, which holds only in-frame ones; the method was immunoSEQ multiplex PCR. This sample yields over 200,000 clones, of which 70% to 85% are seen a single time; 0.58% belongs to the top ten. At the time of sampling, donors were nominally healthy, though unrecorded immune exposures were likely. Whole-study results and caveats: TCR beta chains numbering 164 were designated cytomegalovirus-associated. What a later analysis showed was that several of the most significant clusters appeared linked to common viral pathogens.

This chain connects TRBV7-2 to TRBJ2-3; 9 positions agree with TRBD2. Specimen: PBMCs. This sequence originates from a woman between 40 and 50 years old in good health and CMV-seronegative. CDR3 DNA sequence: TGTGCCAGCAGCTTAACTGCCGCGGGGGGGAGCACAGATACGCAGTATTTT. This codes for CASSLTAAGGSTDTQYF.